One sample yielded the 22 T cell receptor beta chains listed below, sequenced in a study of response to subunit inactivated influenza vaccine. MiXCR, run by TCRdb on the RT-PCR reads, gives a single entry per CDR3 protein. Of 280,000 or so distinct CDR3 sequences in the sample, 21% were seen once. The material was PBMCs from blood, obtained around 22 months after vaccination. The receptors shown here come from a man between 45 and 75 years old who received an inactivated influenza vaccine.

The chain couples TRBV27 to TRBJ2-1, with TRBD2 matching over 9 bases. Germline V gene data show CDR1 as MNHEY and CDR2 as SMNVEV (reference sequence). The CDR3 extends over 14 amino acids. V was clipped by 0 bases and J by 9 bases; unmatched bases: 3. The CDR3 bases are TGTGCCAGCAGTTTATCGCCTAGCGGGGTTGAGCAGTTCTTC. Translated, it gives CASSLSPSGVEQFF.

This chain links TRBV20-1 with TRBJ2-3; D possibly corresponds to TRBD1 (7 bases). Germline CDR1 DFQATT, CDR2 SNEGSKA (reference sequence). The V and J ends lost 4 bases and 1 base respectively, with 12 bases between them. The CDR3 loop spans 14 amino acids. The CDR3, as DNA: TGCAGTGCTACCGGCAGGGGGGGCACAGATACGCAGTATTTT. Translation: CSATGRGGTDTQYF.

This clonotype was observed a few times. The final CDR3 position lacks the conserved phenylalanine or tryptophan, pointing to a likely read error. The gene calls are TRBV5-4 and TRBJ1-1; the D gene is possibly TRBD1 (5 bases). Trimming took 2 bases from V and 1 from J, leaving 9 bases between them. The germline V gene has CDR1 SGHNT and CDR2 YYREEE (reference sequence). The length of the CDR3 is 14 residues. The CDR3 protein is CASSLGHRNTEAFV. CDR3 DNA: TGTGCCAGCAGCTTAGGACACCGGAACACTGAAGCTTTCGTT.

At least ten counts were recorded for this clonotype. The chain joins TRBV6-2 or TRBV6-3 to TRBJ1-5; tentatively, D is TRBD1 (6 bases). The CDR3 consists of 19 residues. Germline CDR1 and CDR2: MNHEY and SVGEGT. Between the trimmed V and J ends, which lost 7 bases and 0 bases, there was a span of 25 bases. The CDR3 sequence is CASNGRGPPLIYSNQPQHF. CDR3 nucleotide sequence: TGTGCCAGCAACGGACGGGGGCCTCCTTTGATATATAGCAATCAGCCCCAGCATTTT.

The V gene is TRBV9, the J gene TRBJ1-4, with 8 bases aligning to TRBD1. CDR1 is SGDLS and CDR2 is YYNGEE in the germline V gene. The V and J ends lost 3 bases and 3 bases, in that order; junction bases with no gene match: 1. CDR3 length equals 14 residues. The CDR3 loop reads CASSATGANEKLFF. The DNA for the CDR3 is TGTGCCAGCAGCGCGACAGGGGCTAATGAAAAACTGTTTTTT.

In this sample, this clonotype turned up many times. This sequence joins TRBV7-9 and TRBJ1-4; D remains ambiguous. Per germline, CDR1 SEHNR and CDR2 FQNEAQ (reference sequence). The CDR3 contains 13 residues. The ends were cut back, 6 bases at V and 4 bases at J, with 9 bases in the middle. The CDR3 DNA reads TGTGCCAGCAGAGGAGATGGTAATGAAAAACTGTTTTTT. Amino acid sequence: CASRGDGNEKLFF.

This clonotype was seen once. Here the CDR3 DNA reads TGCGCCAGCAGCTTGGAAGGGTTGCAGACCCAGTACTTC. Translated, it gives CASSLEGLQTQYF. J is TRBJ2-5 and V is TRBV5-1; D not certain. The length of the CDR3 is 13 residues. Trimming shortened V by 0 bases and J by 6 bases, and 9 bases separated the two germline ends. CDR1 SGHRS and CDR2 YFSETQ come from the germline V gene.

This sequence joins TRBV11-3 and TRBJ2-1; D ambiguous. CDR3 length: 12 amino acids. V lost 3 bases and J 15 bases, leaving 15 bases between the germline ends. Germline loops: CDR1 SGHNT, CDR2 YENEEA. This CDR3 is CASSLNTEEPFF. The CDR3 coding sequence is TGTGCCAGCAGCTTGAACACAGAGGAACCGTTCTTC.

This rearrangement joins TRBV12-3 or TRBV12-4 to TRBJ2-1; D gene unclear. Trimming cost V 8 bases and J 8 bases, with 10 bases left between them. There are 11 residues in the CDR3. The CDR3 nucleotides are TGTGCCAGCGGGAACGGTCATGAGCAGTTCTTC. Protein product: CASGNGHEQFF.

The chain recombines TRBV20-1 with TRBJ2-3; 10 bases are shared with TRBD1. V lost 5 bases, J lost 5 bases, and 10 bases stayed unmatched. The CDR3 runs to 15 residues. Germline CDR1 reads DFQATT; CDR2 reads SNEGSKA (reference sequence). CDR3 coding DNA: TGCAGTGCTGTCCGGGACAGGGGAAATCAAGATACGCAGTATTTT. It is translated as CSAVRDRGNQDTQYF.

The chain uses TRBV10-3 and TRBJ2-7; 9 bases match TRBD1. Germline trimming cut 0 bases from V and 1 base from J; bases unmatched to any gene: 1. The germline V gene has CDR1 ENHRY and CDR2 SYGVKD. The CDR3 extends over 15 amino acids. The CDR3 sequence is CAISESGTGSYEQYF. In DNA, the CDR3 is TGTGCCATCAGTGAGTCGGGGACAGGGTCCTACGAGCAGTACTTC.

This chain connects TRBV12-3 or TRBV12-4 to TRBJ2-2; 8 nucleotides line up with TRBD2. CDR3 size: 15 residues. J gave up 7 bases and V 3 bases, and 7 bases lay outside the gene matches. Written as DNA, the CDR3 is TGTGCCAGCAGTTTTCCCGGGAGGGAAGGCGGGGAGCTGTTTTTT. It encodes CASSFPGREGGELFF.

Note on this clonotype: The limits of the CDR3 on the DNA are not certain, so only TCRdb's listed CDR3 is given. J is TRBJ2-3 and V is TRBV4-2; no DNA check was done on the table's D call, TRBD1. The CDR3 is made up of 13 amino acids, end residues included. Germline CDR1 is LGHNA and CDR2 is YNFKEQ. Here the CDR3 reads CASSQVGAGIPYF.

CDR3 nucleotide sequence: TGTGCCAGCAGGATGGCCCTCCCCGGCGGCTACACCTTC. It encodes CASRMALPGGYTF. This chain joins TRBV6-2 or TRBV6-3 and TRBJ1-2; D gene uncertain. CDR3 length equals 13 residues. Trimming removed 6 bases at V and 8 bases at J, with 16 bases between. Germline lookup yields CDR1 MNHEY and CDR2 SVGEGT.

This clonotype was found many times. This chain connects TRBV7-2 to TRBJ2-3; 9 nucleotides line up with TRBD2. CDR3 size: 15 residues. With V trimmed by 5 bases and J by 4 bases, 7 bases remained unmatched. Germline V CDR1 and CDR2: SGHTA, FQGNSA. CDR3 in amino acids: CASSMRGGSSDTQYF. CDR3 nucleotide sequence: TGTGCCAGCAGCATGCGGGGGGGCAGCTCAGATACGCAGTATTTT.

In this sample, this clonotype turned up many times. The chain has TRBV7-2 and TRBJ1-4; D not resolved. The ends were cut back, 5 bases at V and 1 base at J, with 8 bases in the middle. The length of the CDR3 is 14 residues. Germline V gene lookup returns CDR1 SGHTA and CDR2 FQGNSA. CDR3 bases: TGTGCCAGCAGCCCTAGTCGAACTAATGAAAAACTGTTTTTT. Amino acid sequence: CASSPSRTNEKLFF.

Only a few counts were recorded for this clonotype. The chain employs TRBV9 and TRBJ1-3; TRBD1 agrees at 7 bases. The trim removed 0 bases at V and 4 bases at J, leaving 1 base unmatched. This CDR3 comprises 14 residues. In germline, CDR1 is SGDLS, CDR2 YYNGEE. The CDR3, as DNA: TGTGCCAGCAGCGTAGAGGGGGCGGGAAACACCATATATTTT. The encoded protein is CASSVEGAGNTIYF. Using reference TRBV9 and TRBJ1-3 for the parts outside the CDR3, the full variable domain is DSGVTQTPKHLITATGQRVTLRCSPRSGDLSVYWYQQSLDQGLQFLIQYYNGEERAKGNILERFSAQQFPDLHSELNLSSLELGDSALYFCASSVEGAGNTIYFGEGSWLTVV.

This clonotype has just a few counts. The V call is TRBV30, the J call TRBJ1-6; no firm D call. Germline V gives CDR1 GTSNPN, CDR2 SVGIG (reference sequence). V was trimmed by 0 bases and J by 16 bases, leaving 13 bases between them. CDR3 length: 12 residues. The CDR3: CAWSVSPSVLHF. The CDR3 nucleotides are TGTGCCTGGAGTGTTAGCCCCTCGGTGCTCCACTTT.

V is TRBV5-1 and J is TRBJ1-1; TRBD1 might be the D (5 bases). V lost 7 bases, J lost 3 bases, and 25 bases lay in between. Germline V gene data show CDR1 as SGHRS and CDR2 as YFSETQ. The CDR3 has 17 residues. The CDR3 bases are TGCGCCAGCTCGAACCCGGACACCAGGATTGAGGACACTGAAGCTTTCTTT. It yields the protein CASSNPDTRIEDTEAFF.

The chain joins TRBV6-1 to TRBJ2-3; D gene unclear. The CDR3 covers 11 residues. Trimming stripped 7 bases from V and 9 bases from J, with 11 bases between. CDR1 is MNHNS and CDR2 is SASEGT in the germline V gene. This CDR3 is CASTSTQTQYF. The CDR3 bases are TGTGCCAGCACCTCTACTCAAACGCAGTATTTT.

Only a few counts were recorded for this clonotype. The rearrangement uses TRBV6-5 and TRBJ1-6; 9 positions agree with TRBD1. The CDR3 is made up of 16 amino acids. Germline CDR1 is MNHEY and CDR2 is SVGAGI. Unmatched junction bases numbered 9, after V lost 3 bases and J lost 9 bases. CDR3 DNA: TGTGCCAGCAGTTATTACCCGACAGGGGGTGCTTCACCCCTCCACTTT. Protein product: CASSYYPTGGASPLHF.

J is TRBJ2-3 and V is TRBV12-3 or TRBV12-4, with TRBD2 identical over 11 bases. The length of the CDR3 is 21 residues. Unmatched junction bases numbered 21, after V lost 4 bases and J lost 3 bases. The CDR3 loop reads CASSSLGGHSTSGSSTDTQYF. The CDR3 bases are TGTGCCAGCAGTTCCCTTGGGGGGCATAGTACTAGCGGGAGCTCGACAGATACGCAGTATTTT.